These 31 T cell receptor beta chains originate from one sample sequenced in a study of beta chain features in type 1 diabetes. The isolated RNA, all of it, was reverse transcribed, so expressed TCRB transcripts were what got sequenced. Sequencing was performed with immunoSEQ multiplex PCR; in TCRdb, only in-frame clones are kept and a portion is missing. The data show approximately 150,000 clones, approximately 9.1% seen once. Sequenced: central memory CD4+ T cells from blood. The receptors derive from a woman aged 18-35 years in good health.

This clone showed up many times. The chain employs TRBV9 and TRBJ2-6, with 7 positions matching TRBD1. Germline V gene lookup returns CDR1 SGDLS and CDR2 YYNGEE. Unmatched junction bases numbered 5, after V lost 4 bases and J lost 4 bases. The CDR3 is 15 residues long. Written as DNA, the CDR3 is TGTGCCAGCAGCTGGGACAGCTCGGGGGCCAACGTCCTGACTTTC. Translation: CASSWDSSGANVLTF.

V and J are TRBV4-1 and TRBJ1-1; D gene uncertain. V dropped 4 bases and J dropped 4 bases, with 10 bases sitting between them. Germline assignment: CDR1 MGHRA and CDR2 YSYEKL. This CDR3 is built from 13 residues. CDR3 loop: CASSLEGATEAFF. DNA of the CDR3: TGCGCCAGCAGCCTCGAGGGCGCCACTGAAGCTTTCTTT.

A few counts support this clone. The rearrangement links TRBV2 to TRBJ1-2; D uncertain. Germline V CDR1 and CDR2: SNHLY, FYNNEI. The CDR3 has 10 amino acids. The ends were cut back, 3 bases at V and 7 bases at J, with 3 bases in the middle. CDR3 residues: CASSDIGYTF. CDR3 nucleotides: TGTGCCAGCAGTGATATTGGCTACACCTTC.

This clone has more than one count but fewer than ten. This chain connects TRBV5-6 to TRBJ2-7; 10 bases align to TRBD1. V was pared by 6 bases and J by 5 bases, with 11 bases of the junction left unmatched. The CDR3 is made up of 15 amino acids. Germline CDR1 and CDR2: SGHDT and YYEEEE. The DNA of the CDR3 is TGTGCCAGCACCAACAAGGGACAGGGGTTCGACGAGCAGTACTTC. Translated, it gives CASTNKGQGFDEQYF.

The V and J genes are TRBV6-6 and TRBJ2-7; 11 nucleotides agree with TRBD2. The V segment lost 2 bases and the J segment 6 bases; nucleotides outside the gene matches: 6. The CDR3 extends over 15 amino acids. The germline V gene has CDR1 MNHNY and CDR2 SVGAGI (reference sequence). As DNA, the CDR3 is TGTGCCAGCAGTTACACGGAACTAGCGGGAGTCGAGCAGTACTTC. Amino acids: CASSYTELAGVEQYF.

This CDR3 reads CASSLRSGGTSYNEQFF. The CDR3 bases are TGTGCCAGCAGCTTAAGGAGCGGGGGGACCTCCTACAATGAGCAGTTCTTC. V is TRBV7-9 and J is TRBJ2-1; TRBD2 matches 9 bases. Germline-derived CDR1 and CDR2 are SEHNR and FQNEAQ (reference sequence). J lost 0 bases, V lost 2 bases, and 5 bases had no gene match. The length of the CDR3 is 17 residues.

This clone was observed a few times. The chain links TRBV5-4 to TRBJ1-1; 8 bases fit TRBD1. The length of the CDR3 is 15 residues. J gave up 0 bases and V 4 bases, and 5 bases lay outside the gene matches. Germline V gene lookup returns CDR1 SGHNT and CDR2 YYREEE (reference sequence). This chain's CDR3 is CASSPRQGMNTEAFF. CDR3 coding DNA: TGTGCCAGCAGCCCCCGACAGGGGATGAACACTGAAGCTTTCTTT.

This chain uses TRBV6-5 with TRBJ1-1, with D perhaps matching TRBD1 (5 bases). Germline V gene data show CDR1 as MNHEY and CDR2 as SVGAGI. The ends were cut back, 0 bases at V and 6 bases at J, with 8 bases in the middle. CDR3 size: 13 residues. The DNA of the CDR3 is TGTGCCAGCAGTTACTCGGGCAGGGCTGAAGCTTTCTTT. It specifies CASSYSGRAEAFF.

This clone was picked up a small number of times. The J gene is TRBJ2-3, the V gene TRBV7-8; D call uncertain. V was trimmed by 5 bases and J by 0 bases, leaving 9 bases between them. CDR3 length: 14 residues. CDR1 is SGHVS, CDR2 FQNEAQ, per germline. The CDR3 reads CASSRGPSTDTQYF. The CDR3 region has the DNA TGTGCCAGCAGCCGAGGCCCTAGCACAGATACGCAGTATTTT. Complete variable domain (other parts from reference TRBV7-8 and TRBJ2-3): GAGVSQSPRYKVAKRGQDVALRCDPISGHVSLFWYQQALGQGPEFLTYFQNEAQLDKSGLPSDRFFAERPEGSVSTLKIQRTQQEDSAVYLCASSRGPSTDTQYFGPGTRLTVL.

This chain connects TRBV6-5 to TRBJ1-1; TRBD1 matches 9 bases. Per the germline V gene, CDR1 is MNHEY and CDR2 is SVGAGI. V gave up 4 bases and J gave up 2 bases; unmatched junction bases: 2. This CDR3 is 14 amino acids long. In DNA, the CDR3 is TGTGCCAGCAGTTGGGGACAGGGTAACACTGAAGCTTTCTTT. Translated, it gives CASSWGQGNTEAFF.

The gene calls are TRBV5-4 and TRBJ2-3; 7 positions agree with TRBD1. V lost 3 bases to trimming and J lost 5 bases; unmatched junction nucleotides: 9. The CDR3 is made up of 15 amino acids. Germline loops: CDR1 SGHNT, CDR2 YYREEE (reference sequence). As DNA, the CDR3 is TGTGCCAGCAGCTCCCGACAGGGTAGCCTAGATACGCAGTATTTT. It is translated as CASSSRQGSLDTQYF.

This chain links TRBV29-1 with TRBJ2-5; 8 bases line up with TRBD1. The CDR3 runs 13 residues. After removal of 6 bases from V and 1 base from J, the junction contained 4 bases not matched to a gene. The V gene's germline CDR1 is SQVTM and CDR2 ANQGSEA. Here the CDR3 reads CSVGTGPQETQYF. CDR3 DNA: TGCAGCGTGGGGACAGGACCCCAAGAGACCCAGTACTTC.

J is TRBJ2-7 and V is TRBV2; 9 positions agree with TRBD1. CDR3 length: 15 residues. The V and J ends lost 7 bases and 4 bases, in that order; junction bases with no gene match: 11. Germline CDR1 SNHLY, CDR2 FYNNEI. As DNA, the CDR3 is TGTGCCAGCAAAACGGACAGGGGATTCACTTACGAGCAGTACTTC. Translating gives CASKTDRGFTYEQYF.

This clone was found a few times. This chain joins TRBV5-1 and TRBJ1-2; weak D call: TRBD1 (5 bases). Germline CDR1 SGHRS, CDR2 YFSETQ. The ends were cut back, 5 bases at V and 4 bases at J, with 12 bases in the middle. The CDR3 loop spans 13 amino acids. The CDR3 coding sequence is TGCGCCAGCAGTTTTGACAGATCCTATGGCTACACCTTC. Encoded protein: CASSFDRSYGYTF.

The chain couples TRBV10-2 to TRBJ2-2; 11 nucleotides agree with TRBD2. The ends lost 6 bases at V and 6 bases at J; junction bases unmatched: 6. The CDR3 consists of 15 residues. CDR1 is WSHSY, CDR2 SAAADI, per germline. The CDR3 here is CASSHSGRAPGELFF. The CDR3 DNA is TGCGCCAGCAGCCATAGCGGGAGGGCCCCCGGGGAGCTGTTTTTT.

In this sample, this clone turned up a few times. The chain employs TRBV25-1 and TRBJ2-5; 9 bases line up with TRBD2. The CDR3 extends over 15 amino acids. V was clipped by 0 bases and J by 1 base; unmatched bases: 0. The V gene's germline CDR1 is MGHDK and CDR2 SYGVNS. The CDR3 loop reads CASSEYSGSQETQYF. CDR3 sequence (DNA): TGTGCCAGCAGTGAATATAGCGGGAGCCAAGAGACCCAGTACTTC. The full variable domain, rest sourced from reference TRBV25-1 and TRBJ2-5, is EADIYQTPRYLVIGTGKKITLECSQTMGHDKMYWYQQDPGMELHLIHYSYGVNSTEKGDLSSESTVSRIRTEHFPLTLESARPSHTSQYLCASSEYSGSQETQYFGPGTRLLVL.

There are a few counts of this clone. This chain links TRBV18 with TRBJ2-1; 8 bases map to TRBD1. The CDR3 is made up of 14 amino acids. Trimming at V came to 6 bases and at J to 3 bases, leaving 4 bases not matched to a gene. Germline V lookup: CDR1 KGHSH, CDR2 LQKENI. CDR3 coding DNA: TGTGCCAGCTCCGACGGACAGGGCTACAATGAGCAGTTCTTC. It encodes CASSDGQGYNEQFF.

This clone was detected only a few times. The gene calls are TRBV2 and TRBJ2-4; 10 nucleotides line up with TRBD2. CDR3 length: 19 residues. Germline trimming cut 3 bases from V and 0 bases from J; bases unmatched to any gene: 11. Germline CDR1 is SNHLY and CDR2 is FYNNEI. The CDR3 DNA reads as TGTGCCAGCAGTGATGGGCCTAGCGGGAGAAACCTAGCCAAAAACATTCAGTACTTC. It codes for CASSDGPSGRNLAKNIQYF. The whole variable domain, remainder taken from reference TRBV2 and TRBJ2-4, is EPEVTQTPSHQVTQMGQEVILRCVPISNHLYFYWYRQILGQKVEFLVSFYNNEISEKSEIFDDQFSVERPDGSNFTLKIRSTKLEDSAMYFCASSDGPSGRNLAKNIQYFGAGTRLSVL.

Only a few counts were recorded for this clone. This CDR3 is also generated by other DNA sequences in the sample. The chain couples TRBV5-1 to TRBJ2-1, with TRBD2 identical over 13 bases. J gave up 6 bases and V 4 bases, and 4 bases lay outside the gene matches. CDR1 and CDR2 (germline): SGHRS, YFSETQ. This CDR3 is 15 amino acids long. Here the CDR3 reads CASSPGTSGTNEQFF. The CDR3 bases are TGCGCCAGCAGCCCCGGGACTAGCGGGACCAATGAGCAGTTCTTC. Supplemented by reference TRBV5-1 and TRBJ2-1, the full variable domain reads KAGVTQTPRYLIKTRGQQVTLSCSPISGHRSVSWYQQTPGQGLQFLFEYFSETQRNKGNFPGRFSGRQFSNSRSEMNVSTLELGDSALYLCASSPGTSGTNEQFFGPGTRLTVL.

The V and J genes are TRBV7-2 and TRBJ2-7, with a possible D match to TRBD1 (8 bases). The CDR3 sequence is 14 residues long. CDR1 SGHTA and CDR2 FQGNSA come from the germline V gene. The germline V and J ends were trimmed by 5 bases and 4 bases, with 15 bases remaining between them. CDR3 nucleotide sequence: TGTGCCAGCAGCAGCGGGACAGGTCCGTACGAGCAGTACTTC. This sequence encodes CASSSGTGPYEQYF. The complete variable domain, with remaining parts taken from reference TRBV7-2 and TRBJ2-7, reads GAGVSQSPSNKVTEKGKDVELRCDPISGHTALYWYRQSLGQGLEFLIYFQGNSAPDKSGLPSDRFSAERTGGSVSTLTIQRTQQEDSAVYLCASSSGTGPYEQYFGPGTRLTVT.

This clone was detected a few times. This chain joins TRBV18 and TRBJ1-5; the D is unclear. The CDR3 runs to 16 residues. Germline V gene data show CDR1 as KGHSH and CDR2 as LQKENI. V lost 5 bases and J 6 bases, leaving 20 bases between the germline ends. Here the CDR3 reads CASSSAALTIFQPQHF. DNA of the CDR3: TGTGCCAGCTCATCAGCCGCCCTGACAATATTTCAGCCCCAGCATTTT.

The rearrangement links TRBV2 to TRBJ2-3; 7 nucleotides agree with TRBD2. The V segment lost 8 bases and the J segment 2 bases; nucleotides outside the gene matches: 1. Germline V CDR1 and CDR2: SNHLY, FYNNEI. The CDR3 totals 12 residues. CDR3 nucleotides: TGTGCCAGCCGGGAGGCCACAGATACGCAGTATTTT. Its protein is CASREATDTQYF.

This chain links TRBV5-4 with TRBJ2-5; 8 positions agree with TRBD2. V lost 0 bases, J lost 5 bases, and 3 bases stayed unmatched. This CDR3 spans 14 amino acids. CDR1 SGHNT and CDR2 YYREEE come from the germline V gene (reference sequence). The CDR3 protein is CASSLAGGKETQYF. The DNA of the CDR3 is TGTGCCAGCAGCTTGGCGGGGGGGAAGGAGACCCAGTACTTC.

V usage is TRBV2 and J usage is TRBJ2-5; 10 nucleotides align to TRBD1. Per germline, CDR1 SNHLY and CDR2 FYNNEI. This CDR3 region has 15 residues. The junction had 6 bases not matched to a gene; V was cut back by 5 bases and J by 3 bases. The CDR3 DNA follows: TGTGCCAGCAGTCGGGACAGGGGATCGGAAGAGACCCAGTACTTC. Amino acid sequence: CASSRDRGSEETQYF.

There are a few counts of this clone. The chain combines TRBV5-6 with TRBJ2-6; D unclear. The length of the CDR3 is 15 residues. The germline CDR1 and CDR2 sequences are SGHDT and YYEEEE. V shed 0 bases and J shed 0 bases, with 4 bases lying between them. CDR3 region: CASSLGSSGANVLTF. The CDR3 DNA sequence: TGTGCCAGCAGCTTGGGCAGCTCTGGGGCCAACGTCCTGACTTTC. The variable domain in full, completed from reference TRBV5-6 and TRBJ2-6, reads DAGVTQSPTHLIKTRGQQVTLRCSPKSGHDTVSWYQQALGQGPQFIFQYYEEEERQRGNFPDRFSGHQFPNYSSELNVNALLLGDSALYLCASSLGSSGANVLTFGAGSRLTVL.

A few counts support this clone. This CDR3 is also generated by other DNA sequences in the sample. The J gene is TRBJ2-1, the V gene TRBV10-3, with D unclear. V shed 0 bases and J shed 4 bases, with 4 bases lying between them. This CDR3 comprises 13 residues. Germline-derived CDR1 and CDR2 are ENHRY and SYGVKD. The chain's CDR3 is CAISESAYNEQFF. The CDR3 nucleotides read TGTGCCATCAGTGAGTCAGCGTACAATGAGCAGTTCTTC.

This clone was detected a few times. In DNA form, the CDR3 reads TGTGCCACCAGCAGAGATACCTCCAGGGTCCTTAGGGGGGCCAACGTCCTGACTTTC. Translated: CATSRDTSRVLRGANVLTF. The rearrangement uses TRBV15 and TRBJ2-6, with a weak D call TRBD1 (5 bases). Germline CDR1 LNHNV, CDR2 YYDKDF (reference sequence). The ends were cut back, 0 bases at V and 4 bases at J, with 19 bases in the middle. The CDR3 is 19 amino acids.

This clone occurred a few times. This chain connects TRBV30 to TRBJ1-5; TRBD1 is a possible D gene (5 bases). Trimming stripped 1 base from V and 4 bases from J, with 11 bases between. The CDR3 loop spans 14 amino acids. Germline CDR1 GTSNPN, CDR2 SVGIG (reference sequence). CDR3 coding DNA: TGTGCCTGGAGTGCGACAGCCACTAATCAGCCCCAGCATTTT. Translating gives CAWSATATNQPQHF.

This chain joins TRBV7-9 and TRBJ1-2; TRBD1 agrees at 8 bases. Unmatched junction bases numbered 6, after V lost 0 bases and J lost 0 bases. Germline V CDR1 and CDR2: SEHNR, FQNEAQ (reference sequence). The CDR3 spans 17 residues. The chain's CDR3 is CASSLAWDRSTNYGYTF. The CDR3 DNA reads as TGTGCCAGCAGCTTAGCTTGGGACAGGAGTACTAACTATGGCTACACCTTC.

This clone has only a few counts. This chain connects TRBV7-9 to TRBJ1-2; no reliable D call. From germline, CDR1 is SEHNR and CDR2 FQNEAQ (reference sequence). The V end was cut by 1 base, the J end by 8 bases, with 14 bases between. The CDR3 is 14 residues long. CDR3 bases: TGTGCCAGCAGCTTAGGGAGCTGGACGGGAGGCTACACCTTC. The encoded protein is CASSLGSWTGGYTF.

This clone showed up just a few times. This rearrangement joins TRBV18 to TRBJ1-1, with D tentatively TRBD1 (6 bases). Trimming cost V 2 bases and J 4 bases, with 14 bases left between them. The CDR3 has 15 amino acids. The germline gives CDR1 KGHSH, CDR2 LQKENI. CDR3 sequence (DNA): TGTGCCAGCTCACCAGGTTGGGGGCTGGGCACTGAAGCTTTCTTT. Encoded protein: CASSPGWGLGTEAFF.